The sequence of this T cell receptor beta chain was determined in a study of Ad26.COV2.S vaccination and SARS-CoV-2 variants (dated by TCRdb to the early 2020s). General notes on the study: Vaccine-arm donors came from COV1001, a multicentre, randomized, double-blind, placebo-controlled phase I-IIa trial of Ad26.COV2.S in healthy adults. The TCR-sequenced set comprised around 32 samples: roughly 19 Ad26.COV2.S vaccine recipients, 5 placebo recipients and 8 SARS-CoV-2 convalescent individuals. The specificity and breadth of SARS-CoV-2-reactive T cell receptors after Ad26.COV2.S vaccination were assessed by TCRbeta repertoire sequencing. Investigators did not know the trial group allocation while performing experiments and assessing outcomes. Trial participants were randomized into five groups of five: low-dose or high-dose Ad26.COV2.S given once or twice, or placebo on both occasions. Dosing of Ad26.COV2.S was intramuscular, at either 5x10^10 or 1x10^11 viral particles, delivered as one shot or as two shots spaced 56 days apart. Study-wide conclusions, independent of this receptor: It was noted by the authors that total T cell responses may have been underestimated by the TCR breadth and depth analyses. After vaccination, substantial breadth of spike-specific CD8+ and CD4+ T cell responses was reported. The study was not powered to compare responses between vaccine doses or regimens. Non-spike TCR breadth was comparable between vaccine and placebo recipients, consistent with the vaccine containing only spike. Compared with placebo recipients, Ad26.COV2.S recipients showed higher spike-specific TCR breadth (P = 0.0014).

Turning to this clone: Its antigen is still unknown. Base qualities are not recorded, but no much larger clone differs from it by a single base.

TCRbeta CDR3 regions were sequenced with the immunoSEQ Assay. After extraction, genomic DNA underwent amplification by bias-controlled multiplex PCR, followed by high-throughput sequencing. In the paper's pipeline: To quantify the absolute abundance of every unique TCRbeta CDR3 region, sequences were collapsed and filtered. Usable DNA was measured by amplifying reference genes present in all nucleated cells, and TCRbeta template counts were normalized to that usable DNA to estimate T cell fraction. Repertoire TCRs were annotated as SARS-CoV-2-specific when V gene, CDR3 amino acid sequence and J gene were exactly matched to a known reactive TCR set. The reference SARS-CoV-2 TCR set was obtained from MIRA and was filtered for enrichment in COVID-19-positive ImmuneCODE repertoires, whereby public or cross-reactive TCRs were removed. Drawing on the MIRA antigens, annotated TCRs were analysed further at the level of specific ORF or position within ORF. Breadth was defined as annotated unique rearrangements over total unique productive rearrangements; depth was the summed frequency of those rearrangements. Two-sided Wilcoxon rank-sum tests were applied when comparing TCR breadth between groups. Imported from immuneACCESS, the table was reduced by TCRdb to in-frame sequences with V and J called. These copies leave out some clones; in studies compared against another copy, an unresolved V gene accounts for under half, and the cause of the remainder is not known. That table gives V, J and clone size, and the DNA gave D and trimming. In all, the sample holds 430,000 or so clones, and 75% to 95% of those were seen once. The top ten clones comprise 12% of the sample.

The CDR3 measures 15 amino acids from cysteine to phenylalanine. Of all the DNA, just the CDR3 is kept, 45 bases in frame from base 1. Sequences LNHDA (CDR1) and SQIVND (CDR2) are obtained from the germline V gene (reference sequence). The germline V end is reduced by 1 base and the J end by 2 bases; junction bases left unmatched: 4. The meaning of the sample's treatment or condition label: 15 to 20 received Ad26.COV2.S at low or high dose, single or two shots; 5 received placebo; per-sample allocation not given. Repertoires of vaccine and placebo recipients were sequenced from samples collected on day 63 after the first injection. Between 29 July and 7 August 2020, Cohort 1b enrolled 25 adults aged 18-55 years at one site in Boston, USA. Ad26.COV2.S was a replication-incompetent adenovirus type 26 vector that expressed a prefusion-stabilized SARS-CoV-2 spike protein derived from the original Wuhan strain.

The sequence was obtained from a person between 18 and 60 years old who received the Ad26.COV2.S COVID-19 vaccine or a placebo. The chain was built from TRBV19 and TRBJ1-2, with 7 junctional bases fitting TRBD1. The material sequenced was peripheral blood, taken in a trial of Ad26.COV2.S vaccine versus placebo. The DNA is as follows: TGTGCCAGTAGTATAGCTTACAGGGGAAACTATGGCTACACCTTC. Its protein is CASSIAYRGNYGYTF.